The clone carrying this TCR beta chain was seen just once. The data belong to a study of blood T cell repertoires in COVID-19. Study details: The origin of the acute and convalescent COVID-19 samples was the United States, Italy and Spain. In each case, the material was cDNA or gDNA derived from T cells, B-cell-depleted T cells, or PBMCs.

The CDR3 length is 16 residues. The V gene's germline CDR1 is SGHAT and CDR2 FQNNGV. J was trimmed by 2 bases and V by 3 bases; bases with no gene match: 5. In the original processing: Amplification from reference gene primers served as the basis for estimated nucleated cell counts. Here immunoSEQ multiplex PCR was the method, and the copy in TCRdb shows in-frame clones only, minus some. V and J calls and clone size come straight from that table; D and trimming were deduced from the DNA. The sample carries some 50,000 clones, almost 85% recorded once. Sequenced material: peripheral blood. V gene TRBV11-2 combines with J gene TRBJ2-2; 8 bases are shared with TRBD2. This receptor was taken from a woman of 80 years or more with acute or convalescent COVID-19. The CDR3 sequence is CASSFRGGLNTGELFF. In nucleotides, the CDR3 is TGTGCCAGCAGCTTTCGGGGGGGTCTAAACACCGGGGAGCTGTTTTTT.